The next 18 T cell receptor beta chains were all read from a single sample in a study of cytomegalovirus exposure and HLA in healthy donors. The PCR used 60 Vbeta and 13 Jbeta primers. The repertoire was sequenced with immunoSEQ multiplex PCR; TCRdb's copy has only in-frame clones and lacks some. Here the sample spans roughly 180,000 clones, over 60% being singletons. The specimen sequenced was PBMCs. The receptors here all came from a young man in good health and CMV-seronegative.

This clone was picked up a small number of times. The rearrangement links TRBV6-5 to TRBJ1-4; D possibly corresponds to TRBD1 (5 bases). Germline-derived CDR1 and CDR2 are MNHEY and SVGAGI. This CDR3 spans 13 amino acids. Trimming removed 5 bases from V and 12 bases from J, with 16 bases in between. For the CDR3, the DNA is TGTGCCAGCAGTGAAAATCTCAGGGCAGAACTGTTTTTT. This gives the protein CASSENLRAELFF.

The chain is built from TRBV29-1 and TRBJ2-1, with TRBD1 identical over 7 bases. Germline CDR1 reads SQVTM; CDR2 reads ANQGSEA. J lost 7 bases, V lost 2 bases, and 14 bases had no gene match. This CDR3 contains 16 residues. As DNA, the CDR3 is TGCAGCGTTGAATCCCCCCGGGACAGACAAGGGAATGAGCAGTTCTTC. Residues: CSVESPRDRQGNEQFF.

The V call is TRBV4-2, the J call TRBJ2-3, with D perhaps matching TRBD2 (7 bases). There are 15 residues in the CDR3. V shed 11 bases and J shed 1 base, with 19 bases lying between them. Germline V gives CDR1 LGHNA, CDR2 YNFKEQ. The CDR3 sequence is CAGSGGRGGTDTQYF. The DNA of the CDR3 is TGTGCCGGTTCGGGGGGCCGCGGTGGCACAGATACGCAGTATTTT.

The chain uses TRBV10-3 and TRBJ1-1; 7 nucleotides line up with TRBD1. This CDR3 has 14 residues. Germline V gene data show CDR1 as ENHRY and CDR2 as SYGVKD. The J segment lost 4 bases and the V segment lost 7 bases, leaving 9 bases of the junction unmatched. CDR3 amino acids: CAIKPGTDGTEAFF. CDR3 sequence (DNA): TGTGCCATCAAACCCGGGACAGATGGCACTGAAGCTTTCTTT.

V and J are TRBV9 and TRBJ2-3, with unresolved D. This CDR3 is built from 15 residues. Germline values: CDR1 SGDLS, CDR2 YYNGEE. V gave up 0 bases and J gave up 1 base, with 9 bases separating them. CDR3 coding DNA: TGTGCCAGCAGCGTAGCTGTGGGCGGCACAGATACGCAGTATTTT. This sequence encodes CASSVAVGGTDTQYF. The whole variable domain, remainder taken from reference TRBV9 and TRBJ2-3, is DSGVTQTPKHLITATGQRVTLRCSPRSGDLSVYWYQQSLDQGLQFLIQYYNGEERAKGNILERFSAQQFPDLHSELNLSSLELGDSALYFCASSVAVGGTDTQYFGPGTRLTVL.

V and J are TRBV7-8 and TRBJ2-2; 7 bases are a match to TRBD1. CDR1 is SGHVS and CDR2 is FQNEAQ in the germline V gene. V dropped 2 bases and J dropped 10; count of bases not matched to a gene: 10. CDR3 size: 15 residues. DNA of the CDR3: TGTGCCAGCAGCTTATGGACAGGAGGCGGCGAGGAGCTGTTTTTT. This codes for CASSLWTGGGEELFF. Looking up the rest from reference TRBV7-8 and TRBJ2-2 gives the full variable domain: GAGVSQSPRYKVAKRGQDVALRCDPISGHVSLFWYQQALGQGPEFLTYFQNEAQLDKSGLPSDRFFAERPEGSVSTLKIQRTQQEDSAVYLCASSLWTGGGEELFFGEGSRLTVL.

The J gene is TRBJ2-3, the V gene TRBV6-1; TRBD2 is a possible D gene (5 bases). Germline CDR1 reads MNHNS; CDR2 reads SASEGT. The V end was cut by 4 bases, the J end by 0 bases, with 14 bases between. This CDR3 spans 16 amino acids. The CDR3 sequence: CASSANSWTSTDTQYF. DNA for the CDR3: TGTGCCAGCAGTGCCAACAGCTGGACTAGCACAGATACGCAGTATTTT.

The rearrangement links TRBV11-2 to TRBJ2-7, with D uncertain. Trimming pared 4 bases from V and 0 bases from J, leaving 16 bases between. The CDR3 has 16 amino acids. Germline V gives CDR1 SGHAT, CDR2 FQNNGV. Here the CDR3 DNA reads TGTGCCAGCAGCTCCCCAGGCGTTCTCAGCTCCTACGAGCAGTACTTC. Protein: CASSSPGVLSSYEQYF.

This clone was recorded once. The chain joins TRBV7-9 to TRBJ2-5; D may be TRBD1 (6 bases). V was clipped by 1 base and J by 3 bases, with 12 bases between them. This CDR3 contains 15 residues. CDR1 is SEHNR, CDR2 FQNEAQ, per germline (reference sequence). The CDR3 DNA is TGTGCCAGCAGCTTAGGCCGGGACAAAAAAGAGACCCAGTACTTC. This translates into CASSLGRDKKETQYF.

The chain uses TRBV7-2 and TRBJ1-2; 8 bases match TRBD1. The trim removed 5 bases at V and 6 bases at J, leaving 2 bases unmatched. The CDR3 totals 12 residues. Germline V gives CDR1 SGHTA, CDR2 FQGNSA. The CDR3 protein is CASSPDRDGYTF. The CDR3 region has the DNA TGTGCCAGCAGCCCGGACAGGGATGGCTACACCTTC.

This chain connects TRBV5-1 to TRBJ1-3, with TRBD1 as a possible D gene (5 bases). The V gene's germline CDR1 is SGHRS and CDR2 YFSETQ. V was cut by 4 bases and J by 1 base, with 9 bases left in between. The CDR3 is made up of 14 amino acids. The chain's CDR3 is CASSPDSSGNTIYF. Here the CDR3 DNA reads TGCGCCAGCAGCCCTGACAGTTCTGGAAACACCATATATTTT.

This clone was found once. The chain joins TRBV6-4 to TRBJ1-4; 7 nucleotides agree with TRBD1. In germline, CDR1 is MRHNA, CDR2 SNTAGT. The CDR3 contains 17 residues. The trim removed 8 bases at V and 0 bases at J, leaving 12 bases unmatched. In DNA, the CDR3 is TGTGCCAGCCCAAGGTGGGACAGCGTTGCAACTAATGAAAAACTGTTTTTT. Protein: CASPRWDSVATNEKLFF.

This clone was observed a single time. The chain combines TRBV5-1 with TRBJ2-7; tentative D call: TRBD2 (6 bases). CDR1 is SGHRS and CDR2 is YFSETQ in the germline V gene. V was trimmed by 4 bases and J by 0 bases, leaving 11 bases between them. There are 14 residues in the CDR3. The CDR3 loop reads CASSLSTSSYEQYF. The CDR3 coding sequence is TGCGCCAGCAGCCTATCGACTAGCTCCTACGAGCAGTACTTC.

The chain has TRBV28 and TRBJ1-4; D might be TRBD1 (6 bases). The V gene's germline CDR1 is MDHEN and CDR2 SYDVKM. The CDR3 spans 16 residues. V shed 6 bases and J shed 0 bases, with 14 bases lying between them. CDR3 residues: CASSQGQTSTNEKLFF. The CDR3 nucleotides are TGTGCCAGCAGCCAAGGACAGACCTCAACTAATGAAAAACTGTTTTTT.

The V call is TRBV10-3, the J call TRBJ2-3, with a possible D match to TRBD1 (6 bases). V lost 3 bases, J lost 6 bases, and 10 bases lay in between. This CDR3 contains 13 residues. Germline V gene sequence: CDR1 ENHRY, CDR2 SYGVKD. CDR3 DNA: TGTGCCATCAGTGATACAGGGTCCGATACGCAGTATTTT. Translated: CAISDTGSDTQYF.

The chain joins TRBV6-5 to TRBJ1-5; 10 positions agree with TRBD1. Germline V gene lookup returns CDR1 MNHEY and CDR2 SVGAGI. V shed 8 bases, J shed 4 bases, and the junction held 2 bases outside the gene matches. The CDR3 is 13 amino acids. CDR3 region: CASGDRGNQPQHF. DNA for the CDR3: TGTGCCAGCGGGGACAGGGGAAATCAGCCCCAGCATTTT.

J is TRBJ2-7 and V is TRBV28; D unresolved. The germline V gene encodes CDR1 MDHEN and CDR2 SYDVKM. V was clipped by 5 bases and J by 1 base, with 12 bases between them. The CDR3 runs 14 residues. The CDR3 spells CASSRPETSYEQYF. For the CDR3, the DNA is TGTGCCAGCAGTAGGCCGGAGACTTCCTACGAGCAGTACTTC.

In DNA form, the CDR3 reads TGTGCCAGCAGTGACCCCCTACGGGACAGGGTTACATCAGCTTTCTTT. This gives the protein CASSDPLRDRVTSAFF. This chain joins TRBV6-1 and TRBJ1-1; 9 nucleotides agree with TRBD1. With 3 bases clipped from V and 10 bases from J, the junction kept 15 bases outside the gene matches. Germline lookup yields CDR1 MNHNS and CDR2 SASEGT. This CDR3 is 16 amino acids long.